Listed here are 24 T cell receptor beta chains from one sample, sequenced in a study of CD8+CD57+ T cells in acquired aplastic anemia. The template for TCR beta VDJ and CDR3 sequence profiling was genomic DNA. TCRdb independently ran MiXCR on the reads; one entry per CDR3 protein. This table has 270,000 or so distinct CDR3 sequences, around 82% appearing once. Sequencing was done on patients that had shown CD8+CD57+ cell expansion by flow cytometry. What was sequenced was sorted CD4+, CD8+, or CD8+CD57+ T cells (not recorded which) from PBMCs. These receptors all come from a human donor with aplastic anemia.

On this clonotype itself: A read error may produce the germline difference seen at one junction end. The chain recombines TRBV7-8 with TRBJ1-5; D gene ambiguous. The CDR3 covers 15 residues. Germline loops: CDR1 SGHVS, CDR2 FQNEAQ. CDR3 region: CASSLAAGRDQPQHF. DNA for the CDR3: TGTGCCAGCAGCTTAGCGGCAGGTCGAGATCAGCCGCAGCATTTT.

Notes on this clonotype: At one end, the junction sequence differs from germline, possibly due to a read error. The J gene is TRBJ2-7, the V gene TRBV19; the D gene is possibly TRBD2 (5 bases). This CDR3 has 14 amino acids. Germline V lookup: CDR1 LNHDA, CDR2 SQIVND (reference sequence). DNA of the CDR3: TGTGCCAGCAGTATAGCGCACGGGAACTACAATGAGCAGTTC. Translated: CASSIAHGNYNEQF.

Of note for this clonotype: Relative to the germline gene, one junction end is altered; a read error may explain this. The chain is built from TRBV29-1 and TRBJ2-2; D is uncertain. The CDR3 runs to 10 residues. Per germline, CDR1 SQVTM and CDR2 ANQGSEA. CDR3: CSVEGGELFF. CDR3 coding DNA: TGCAGCGTAGAAGGAGGGGAGCTGTTTTTT.

This clonotype showed up just a few times. One end of the junction varies from germline; a read error may be responsible. This chain uses TRBV24-1 with TRBJ2-7, with unresolved D. Germline V lookup: CDR1 KGHDR, CDR2 SFDVKD. The CDR3 extends over 14 amino acids. The CDR3 region is CASSFAGSSYEQYF. The CDR3 DNA sequence: TGCGCCAGCAGTTTTGCCGGAAGCTCCTACGAGCAGTACTTC.

The chain recombines TRBV19 with TRBJ1-4; a possible D gene is TRBD1 (5 bases). This CDR3 is built from 12 residues. V gave up 3 bases and J gave up 8 bases, with 7 bases separating them. The germline V gene encodes CDR1 LNHDA and CDR2 SQIVND (reference sequence). CDR3 amino acids: CASSIKGEKLFF. CDR3 DNA sequence: TGTGCCAGTAGTATTAAGGGGGAAAAACTGTTTTTT.

In regard to this clonotype: The junction departs from the called germline gene at one end, perhaps through a read error. The V gene is TRBV9, the J gene TRBJ2-3, with a possible D match to TRBD2 (6 bases). Looked up from germline, CDR1 is SGDLS and CDR2 is YYNGEE. The CDR3 is made up of 14 amino acids. CDR3 loop: CASSFVGGPDTPHF. The CDR3 bases are TGTGCCAGCAGCTTCGTGGGAGGTCCCGATACTCCACATTTT.

Regarding this clonotype: The CDR3 end shows no conserved phenylalanine or tryptophan, and so a read error is likely. The DNA is omitted, as the CDR3 cannot be located on it reliably, and the CDR3 follows TCRdb's listing. The V and J genes are TRBV2 and TRBJ1-6; the table gives TRBD1 as D, unverified against the DNA. Germline assignment: CDR1 SNHLY and CDR2 FYNNEI. The CDR3 is 16 amino acids in total, end residues counted. The CDR3 here is CASRDRTGGHYGYTFG.

In regard to this clonotype: Sequence at one end of the junction differs from germline and may be a read error. The genes are TRBV7-8 and TRBJ2-1; maybe TRBD2 (6 bases). Germline loops: CDR1 SGHVS, CDR2 FQNEAQ. This CDR3 region has 16 residues. The CDR3 DNA reads TGTGCCAGCAGCTTACAGGGAGGCCCCGATAGCCATGATCAGTTCTTC. It is translated as CASSLQGGPDSHDQFF.

This chain uses TRBV9 with TRBJ2-7, with D possibly being TRBD1 (5 bases). The V gene's germline CDR1 is SGDLS and CDR2 YYNGEE. The V end lost 4 bases, the J end lost 1 base, and 24 bases lay between the germline ends. The CDR3 runs 18 residues. CDR3 nucleotide sequence: TGTGCCAGCAGCTTTCATTCAGCCGAGACAGCCCTTTCCTACGAGCAGTACGTC. Translating it yields CASSFHSAETALSYEQYV.

Details on this clonotype: One end of the junction is discordant with germline, which a read error may explain. The V call is TRBV7-2, the J call TRBJ2-5; possible D gene TRBD2, 6 bases. The length of the CDR3 is 14 residues. The germline V gene has CDR1 SGHTA and CDR2 FQGNSA. For the CDR3, the DNA is TGTGCCACCAGCTTGGGAGGAAATAATTCACCCCAGCACTTC. Its translation is CATSLGGNNSPQHF.

In the case of this clonotype: The junction does not match germline at one end; this may be a read error. The rearrangement links TRBV11-3 to TRBJ2-3, with D tentatively TRBD1 (6 bases). CDR3 size: 13 residues. Germline values: CDR1 SGHNT, CDR2 YENEEA. CDR3 sequence: CVSSLTGIDTQYF. Written as DNA, the CDR3 is TGTGTCAGCAGCCTCACAGGGATAGATACGCAGTATTTT. The full variable domain, rest sourced from reference TRBV11-3 and TRBJ2-3, is EAGVVQSPRYKIIEKKQPVAFWCNPISGHNTLYWYLQNLGQGPELLIRYENEEAVDDSQLPKDRFSAERLKGVDSTLKIQPAELGDSAVYLCVSSLTGIDTQYFGPGTRLTVL.

This chain joins TRBV12-3 or TRBV12-4 and TRBJ2-1, with TRBD2 matching over 9 bases. There are 15 residues in the CDR3. V was pared by 2 bases and J by 10 bases, with 9 bases of the junction left unmatched. DNA of the CDR3: TGTGCCAGCAGTTTATTCGGCGGGGGGGCAAGGGAGCAGTTCTTC. Amino acid sequence: CASSLFGGGAREQFF.

Only one count was recorded for this clonotype. One end of the junction is discordant with germline, which a read error may explain. As DNA, the CDR3 is TGTGCCAGCAGCTTTCAGCCAGACGCGACAACCCTGTCCTTT. As protein: CASSFQPDATTLSF. V gene TRBV7-3 combines with J gene TRBJ2-3; D is ambiguous. Germline values: CDR1 SGHTA, CDR2 FQGTGA. This CDR3 is built from 14 residues.

The chain combines TRBV12-3 or TRBV12-4 with TRBJ1-2, with D possibly TRBD1 on 6 matching bases. Between the trimmed V and J ends, which lost 4 bases and 2 bases, there was a span of 11 bases. The CDR3 runs 14 residues. The CDR3 bases are TGTGCCAGCAGTTCCGGACAGACCAACTATGGCTACACCTTC. Protein sequence: CASSSGQTNYGYTF.

Details on this clonotype: Relative to the germline gene, one junction end is altered; a read error may explain this. V usage is TRBV7-2 and J usage is TRBJ1-5, with a possible D match to TRBD1 (5 bases). The CDR3 has 14 amino acids. The V gene's germline CDR1 is SGHTA and CDR2 FQGNSA. CDR3 in amino acids: CASSWGVVDTQYLF. In DNA, the CDR3 is TGTGCCAGCAGCTGGGGCGTGGTAGATACGCAGTATCTTTTT.

In the case of this clonotype: Lacking the conserved final phenylalanine or tryptophan, this CDR3 likely reflects a read error. Because the CDR3's place on the DNA is in doubt, the DNA is left out and the CDR3 is given as listed by TCRdb. The chain recombines TRBV2 with TRBJ2-5; TRBD1 reflects the table's D call only, with no check against the DNA. From its first to its last residue, the CDR3 has 15 amino acids. Looked up from germline, CDR1 is SNHLY and CDR2 is FYNNEI. CDR3: CASGAGGTDTQYFDS.

The V and J genes are TRBV24-1 and TRBJ2-1; the D gene could be TRBD1 or TRBD2 (5 bases each). CDR3 length equals 14 residues. CDR1 KGHDR and CDR2 SFDVKD come from the germline V gene. V was shortened by 4 bases and J by 9 bases, with 15 bases between the two germline ends. CDR3 sequence: CATSDPGTGFEQFF. The CDR3 DNA reads as TGTGCCACCAGTGACCCGGGGACGGGCTTTGAGCAGTTCTTC.

As for this clonotype: In this CDR3 the conserved last residue, phenylalanine or tryptophan, is missing, so a read error is likely. No DNA is shown, since the ends of the CDR3 on it are uncertain; the CDR3 is the one TCRdb lists. The chain recombines TRBV7-2 with TRBJ2-2; TRBD2 is the table's D call, not checked against the DNA. CDR1 and CDR2 from the germline V gene are SGHTA and FQGNSA. Inclusive of both ends, the CDR3 amounts to 12 amino acids. The CDR3 here is CASSLAAGPVSQ.

This clonotype was recorded only once. The junction departs from the called germline gene at one end, perhaps through a read error. The chain recombines TRBV7-9 with TRBJ2-7; tentatively, D is TRBD1 or TRBD2 (5 bases each). Germline values: CDR1 SEHNR, CDR2 FQNEAQ (reference sequence). The CDR3 has 13 residues. The DNA of the CDR3 is TGTGCCAGCGGCTTAGGGACCCTTTACGAGCAGTACTTC. This translates into CASGLGTLYEQYF.

With respect to this clonotype: At one of its ends the junction is not consistent with the germline gene, which may arise from a read error. V is TRBV7-9 and J is TRBJ2-5; unclear D gene. The CDR3 runs to 14 residues. Germline V gives CDR1 SEHNR, CDR2 FQNEAQ (reference sequence). As DNA, the CDR3 is TGTGCCAGCAGCGTTGATTTGAACACTGAAGCTTTCTTTTTC. This translates into CASSVDLNTEAFFF.

Points on this clonotype: As the CDR3 is not closed by the conserved phenylalanine or tryptophan, this likely results from a read error. The rearrangement joins TRBV7-8 to TRBJ2-3; the D call may be TRBD1 or TRBD2 (5 bases each). This CDR3 is 13 amino acids long. Germline V lookup: CDR1 SGHVS, CDR2 FQNEAQ. V lost 8 bases, J lost 6 bases, and 15 bases lay in between. The CDR3 sequence: CASGFGANDTQYS. DNA of the CDR3: TGTGCCAGCGGGTTCGGGGCAAACGATACGCAGTATTCT.

The chain uses TRBV11-3 and TRBJ2-1, with D perhaps matching TRBD1 (6 bases). V lost 0 bases and J 12 bases, leaving 9 bases between the germline ends. The length of the CDR3 is 12 residues. Germline lookup yields CDR1 SGHNT and CDR2 YENEEA. CDR3 protein: CASSLDLTGQFF. CDR3 bases: TGTGCCAGCAGCTTAGATCTGACAGGGCAGTTCTTC.

This clonotype occurred many times. It is unclear where the CDR3 begins or ends on the DNA, so no DNA is shown, and the CDR3 is as TCRdb lists it. The V gene is TRBV9, the J gene TRBJ2-3. Both ends counted, the CDR3 spans 14 residues. CDR1 and CDR2 (germline): SGDLS, YYNGEE. The CDR3 reads CASGGAGNIQYFDF.

In regard to this clonotype: An end of the junction does not agree with germline; a read error may underlie this. The chain uses TRBV10-3 and TRBJ2-7, with unresolved D. Germline V CDR1 and CDR2: ENHRY, SYGVKD. The CDR3 totals 14 residues. CDR3 sequence: CAMSVWPGQETQNF. DNA of the CDR3: TGTGCCATGAGCGTGTGGCCAGGCCAAGAGACCCAGAACTTC.